Each of the 10 T cell receptor beta chains below was sequenced from the same sample in a study of control samples from healthy donors and cancer patients. Assay used: immunoSEQ multiplex PCR; TCRdb lists only in-frame clones, some missing. The sample lists 400,000 to 500,000 clones; approximately 90% were seen once. The specimen was PBMCs. The receptors shown here come from a middle-aged man with head and neck cancer.

V and J are TRBV27 and TRBJ2-1; TRBD2 agrees at 7 bases. Trimming at V came to 2 bases and at J to 5 bases, leaving 6 bases not matched to a gene. Germline CDR1 is MNHEY and CDR2 is SMNVEV (reference sequence). There are 15 residues in the CDR3. The CDR3 DNA reads as TGTGCCAGCAGTTTACTAGCGGACGGGAACAATGAGCAGTTCTTC. Protein: CASSLLADGNNEQFF.

In nucleotides, the CDR3 is TGCGCCAGCAGCTTGGAAATAACTGGGGCACGGTCACCCCTCCACTTT. As protein: CASSLEITGARSPLHF. V and J are TRBV5-1 and TRBJ1-6, with a weak D call TRBD1 (5 bases). This CDR3 spans 16 amino acids. V lost 0 bases to trimming and J lost 10 bases, with 17 bases between them. CDR1 and CDR2 from the germline V gene are SGHRS and YFSETQ.

The chain carries TRBV5-8 and TRBJ2-6, with 8 positions matching TRBD1. Per the germline V gene, CDR1 is SGHTS and CDR2 is YDEGEE. V dropped 6 bases and J dropped 0; count of bases not matched to a gene: 8. The CDR3 extends over 17 amino acids. CDR3: CASTVDRGSSGANVLTF. The CDR3, as DNA: TGTGCCAGCACTGTCGACAGGGGTAGCTCTGGGGCCAACGTCCTGACTTTC.

V is TRBV28 and J is TRBJ2-7, with unresolved D. The germline CDR1 and CDR2 sequences are MDHEN and SYDVKM. This CDR3 is 15 amino acids long. Deletions cut 4 bases from V and 3 bases from J, with 16 bases between. CDR3 DNA: TGTGCCAGCAGTTCCGTAGGGTCTTCCTTCTACGAGCAGTACTTC. Translation: CASSSVGSSFYEQYF.

V gene TRBV30 combines with J gene TRBJ2-7, with TRBD2 as a possible D gene (6 bases). This CDR3 has 15 residues. Germline CDR1 is GTSNPN and CDR2 is SVGIG (reference sequence). The ends were cut back, 0 bases at V and 1 base at J, with 13 bases in the middle. The CDR3 here is CAWSVPPGRSYEQYF. CDR3 DNA sequence: TGTGCCTGGAGTGTACCACCAGGGAGGTCCTACGAGCAGTACTTC.

The chain uses TRBV19 and TRBJ2-7; 12 bases are shared with TRBD1. The V segment lost 3 bases and the J segment 5 bases; nucleotides outside the gene matches: 17. Germline CDR1 and CDR2: LNHDA and SQIVND (reference sequence). This CDR3 comprises 19 residues. The CDR3 here is CASSMRPGQGATRRDEQYF. In DNA, the CDR3 is TGTGCCAGTAGTATGCGACCGGGACAGGGGGCCACCCGGAGAGACGAGCAGTACTTC.

The chain links TRBV27 to TRBJ1-1; weak D call: TRBD1 (6 bases). From germline, CDR1 is MNHEY and CDR2 SMNVEV (reference sequence). Trimming took off 8 bases at V and 4 bases at J, with 17 bases between the two ends. The CDR3 has 14 amino acids. The CDR3 DNA is TGTGCCAGCGCTAGGGGGAGGGAGGGCACTGAAGCTTTCTTT. It specifies CASARGREGTEAFF.

The J gene is TRBJ1-3, the V gene TRBV7-9; D ambiguous. The CDR3 is 15 amino acids. Trimming cost V 3 bases and J 3 bases, with 12 bases left between them. Germline values: CDR1 SEHNR, CDR2 FQNEAQ (reference sequence). CDR3 sequence (DNA): TGTGCCAGCAGCTTTTCCGCCAGCTATGGAAACACCATATATTTT. Its protein product is CASSFSASYGNTIYF. The full variable domain, its missing parts supplied by reference TRBV7-9 and TRBJ1-3, is DTGVSQNPRHKITKRGQNVTFRCDPISEHNRLYWYRQTLGQGPEFLTYFQNEAQLEKSRLLSDRFSAERPKGSFSTLEIQRTEQGDSAMYLCASSFSASYGNTIYFGEGSWLTVV.

The genes are TRBV5-1 and TRBJ2-7; the match to TRBD1 covers 7 bases. In germline, CDR1 is SGHRS, CDR2 YFSETQ. V lost 0 bases to trimming and J lost 3 bases; unmatched junction nucleotides: 3. The CDR3 contains 14 residues. The CDR3 is CASSLAGTDYEQYF. CDR3 in DNA: TGCGCCAGCAGCTTGGCCGGGACAGACTACGAGCAGTACTTC. Supplemented by reference TRBV5-1 and TRBJ2-7, the full variable domain reads KAGVTQTPRYLIKTRGQQVTLSCSPISGHRSVSWYQQTPGQGLQFLFEYFSETQRNKGNFPGRFSGRQFSNSRSEMNVSTLELGDSALYLCASSLAGTDYEQYFGPGTRLTVT.

This clone is a singleton in its sample. V is TRBV19 and J is TRBJ2-6; weak D call: TRBD2 (7 bases). Germline V lookup: CDR1 LNHDA, CDR2 SQIVND (reference sequence). Trimming shortened V by 3 bases and J by 4 bases, and 13 bases separated the two germline ends. This CDR3 comprises 16 residues. The CDR3 sequence is CASSMGGGSGANVLTF. The CDR3 nucleotides read TGTGCCAGTAGTATGGGAGGGGGTTCCGGGGCCAACGTCCTGACTTTC.